Below, 13 T cell receptor beta chains from the same sample are listed, as sequenced in a study of blood T cell repertoires in COVID-19. The repertoire was sequenced with immunoSEQ multiplex PCR; TCRdb's copy has only in-frame clones and lacks some. The sample consists of roughly 220,000 clones, roughly 84% of them appearing once. The specimen was peripheral blood. These receptors originate from an older woman with acute or convalescent COVID-19.

The gene calls are TRBV9 and TRBJ1-6; D perhaps matches TRBD1 (5 bases). CDR1 is SGDLS, CDR2 YYNGEE, per germline. V gave up 4 bases and J gave up 9 bases, with 17 bases separating them. This CDR3 spans 15 amino acids. The chain's CDR3 is CASSIAGGSSSPLHF. The DNA of the CDR3 is TGTGCCAGCAGCATAGCTGGGGGGTCTAGTTCACCCCTCCACTTT.

The V and J genes are TRBV6-5 and TRBJ1-1; D gene ambiguous. Trimming pared 4 bases from V and 8 bases from J, leaving 11 bases between. The CDR3 runs 12 residues. Germline loops: CDR1 MNHEY, CDR2 SVGAGI. CDR3 amino acids: CASSWQGGEAFF. CDR3 nucleotide sequence: TGTGCCAGCAGTTGGCAAGGAGGGGAAGCTTTCTTT.

This clone occurred once. This same CDR3 is encoded by further DNA sequences in the sample. This chain joins TRBV18 and TRBJ2-5; 8 bases map to TRBD1. Germline assignment: CDR1 KGHSH and CDR2 LQKENI. J was trimmed by 5 bases and V by 2 bases; bases with no gene match: 4. The CDR3 has 14 amino acids. The CDR3 reads CASSPGQGRETQYF. DNA of the CDR3: TGTGCCAGCTCACCAGGACAGGGAAGGGAGACCCAGTACTTC.

This CDR3 is CASSFGLAGYQETQYF. Written as DNA, the CDR3 is TGTGCCAGCAGCTTTGGGCTAGCGGGATATCAAGAGACCCAGTACTTC. The V gene is TRBV5-8, the J gene TRBJ2-5; 9 nucleotides align to TRBD2. The CDR3 runs to 16 residues. Unmatched junction bases numbered 7, after V lost 2 bases and J lost 2 bases. CDR1 and CDR2 (germline): SGHTS, YDEGEE.

This chain uses TRBV5-6 with TRBJ1-1; D remains ambiguous. Germline lookup yields CDR1 SGHDT and CDR2 YYEEEE. V dropped 3 bases and J dropped 1 base, with 10 bases sitting between them. This CDR3 spans 14 amino acids. DNA for the CDR3: TGTGCCAGCAGCTCCGGAGGGTCGAACACTGAAGCTTTCTTT. Translating gives CASSSGGSNTEAFF.

The rearrangement links TRBV7-2 to TRBJ2-3; 8 bases line up with TRBD2. Germline lookup yields CDR1 SGHTA and CDR2 FQGNSA. J was trimmed by 2 bases and V by 0 bases; bases with no gene match: 4. There are 16 residues in the CDR3. The CDR3 loop is CASSLAGSGVTDTQYF. The DNA of the CDR3 is TGTGCCAGCAGCTTAGCCGGTAGCGGGGTCACAGATACGCAGTATTTT.

This clone was counted a single time. The J gene is TRBJ1-2, the V gene TRBV3-1 (or the pseudogene TRBV3-2); no definite D call. Germline CDR1 is LGHDT and CDR2 is YNNKEL (reference sequence). The CDR3 is 15 residues long. V was pared by 0 bases and J by 2 bases, with 10 bases between. CDR3 bases: TGTGCCAGCAGCCAAGATAGCGGCAGGAACTATGGCTACACCTTC. Residues: CASSQDSGRNYGYTF.

V is TRBV19 and J is TRBJ1-4; D is unresolved. Deletions cut 5 bases from V and 7 bases from J, with 17 bases between. CDR1 is LNHDA, CDR2 SQIVND, per germline (reference sequence). This CDR3 region has 15 residues. This chain's CDR3 is CASSPTADLREKLFF. CDR3 DNA: TGTGCCAGTAGTCCTACAGCGGATTTGCGTGAAAAACTGTTTTTT.

The CDR3 region has the DNA TGTGCCAGCAGCCCGAGACGGGGGGCCTACGAGCAGTACTTC. This gives the protein CASSPRRGAYEQYF. The chain links TRBV3-1 (or the pseudogene TRBV3-2) to TRBJ2-7; TRBD2 agrees at 7 bases. Germline CDR1 reads LGHDT; CDR2 reads YNNKEL (reference sequence). The CDR3 runs to 14 residues. V was pared by 4 bases and J by 2 bases, with 5 bases of the junction left unmatched.

To note about this clone: The sample holds other DNA sequences that translate to the same CDR3. The chain recombines TRBV30 with TRBJ1-2; a weak D match, TRBD1 (6 bases). CDR1 is GTSNPN and CDR2 is SVGIG in the germline V gene (reference sequence). This CDR3 contains 13 residues. The V gene lost 0 bases and the J gene lost 2 bases, with 7 bases spanning the gap. The chain's CDR3 is CAWSVRGNYGYTF. For the CDR3, the DNA is TGTGCCTGGAGTGTAAGGGGGAACTATGGCTACACCTTC.

DNA of the CDR3: TGTGCCAGCAGTACGACTAGCGAGTACACCGGGGAGCTGTTTTTT. Translating gives CASSTTSEYTGELFF. The chain couples TRBV28 to TRBJ2-2; 8 positions match TRBD2. Looked up from germline, CDR1 is MDHEN and CDR2 is SYDVKM. The trim removed 5 bases at V and 3 bases at J, leaving 5 bases unmatched. The length of the CDR3 is 15 residues.

The V gene is TRBV12-2, the J gene TRBJ1-2; TRBD1, the table's D call, was not compared with the DNA. TRBV12-2 is a pseudogene locus. CDR3 size: 17 residues. The CDR3 here is CASRFKRDKSLNYGYTF. The CDR3 nucleotides are TGTGCAAGTCGCTTTAAAAGGGACAAGTCCCTTAACTATGGCTACACCTTC.

The chain combines TRBV7-9 with TRBJ1-3; D is ambiguous. CDR1 SEHNR and CDR2 FQNEAQ come from the germline V gene (reference sequence). Trimming left V 2 bases short and J 0 bases short, with 8 bases between. The CDR3 contains 15 residues. CDR3 nucleotides: TGTGCCAGCAGCTTACGTGGCAGCTCTGGAAACACCATATATTTT. Its translation is CASSLRGSSGNTIYF.